Listed below are T cell receptor beta chains from one sample, sequenced in a study of blood T cell repertoires in COVID-19. Repertoires were generated with immunoSEQ multiplex PCR, while TCRdb's copy carries only in-frame clones and drops some. Here the sample spans around 26,000 clones, approximately 64% being singletons. Sequences were obtained from peripheral blood. All receptors come from a man aged 55 to 70 with active or convalescent COVID-19. Both conserved end residues are part of each CDR3. Some rows mark clone size as missing; the rest say once, few, many or name a class of expanded clone.

TRBV4-2	TRBJ1-1	NA	CASSQAPGLNFEAFF
TRBV7-9	TRBJ1-2	NA	CASSFVQRGLGGYTF
TRBV2	TRBJ1-5	NA	CASKGQGAFGNQPQHF
TRBV27	TRBJ1-1	NA	CASSLQGGRNTEAFF
TRBV7-9	TRBJ1-1	NA	CASSLAPGGPAFF
TRBV5-6	TRBJ2-1	once	CASSSPRVRPNNEQFF
TRBV5-6	TRBJ2-1	few	CASSFAGWGRYNEQFF
TRBV18	TRBJ1-4	few	CASSPMDRVHEKLFF
TRBV25-1	TRBJ2-3	NA	CASSDPPGVSDTQYF
TRBV19	TRBJ1-2	few	CASSIASNRGGYGYTF
TRBV2	TRBJ1-2	once	CASSEFGGAYGYTF
TRBV3-1/TRBV3-2	TRBJ2-5	NA	CASSQVRLAGVRETQYF
TRBV29-1	TRBJ2-7	NA	CSVEAPGGREQYF
TRBV11-2	TRBJ2-2	NA	CASSPRAPGTSGRAAELFF
TRBV2	TRBJ2-7	once	CASSWTVYEQYF
TRBV13	TRBJ1-3	medium-sized	CASSGRAGTQYVAIYF
TRBV19	TRBJ2-7	medium-sized	CASSQGTFVEQYF
TRBV11-3	TRBJ2-7	NA	CASSLVISGGGSEQYF
TRBV19	TRBJ1-2	NA	CASSIEAYTNYGYTF
TRBV10-3	TRBJ1-2	few	CAISESLRGYYGYTF